This T cell receptor beta chain was documented in a study of CD8 T cells in Susac syndrome. Study results and caveats: The relatively small number of individuals in the TCR sequencing and HLA analysis was acknowledged by the study.

TCR beta sequencing covered blood CD8+ and CD4+ T cells. The multiple sclerosis controls comprised treatment-naive patients whose relapsing-remitting disease was stable or active. Random hexamers primed reverse transcription of about 0.45 to 1 ug RNA. One entry per CDR3 protein results from TCRdb running MiXCR on the immunoSEQ multiplex PCR reads. The sample lists 250,000 to 300,000 distinct CDR3 sequences; about nine tenths were seen once. The CDR3 is 17 amino acids. The germline V gene encodes CDR1 SEHNR and CDR2 FQNEAQ (reference sequence). V dropped 4 bases and J dropped 0; count of bases not matched to a gene: 7. Concerning this clonotype itself: The antigen is undetermined.

What was sequenced was CD8+ T cells from PBMCs. The chain uses TRBV7-9 and TRBJ1-1; 11 bases fit TRBD1. This sequence originates from a human donor with multiple sclerosis. CDR3 protein: CASSSLGQGVMNTEAFF. CDR3 nucleotide sequence: TGTGCCAGCAGCTCTTTGGGACAGGGGGTTATGAACACTGAAGCTTTCTTT.